This TCR beta chain was retrieved from a study of CD8+CD57+ T cells in acquired aplastic anemia. Findings and limits, study-wide: Some 31 shared CD8+ CDR3s appeared highly expressed within patients' immunodominant clones.

The trim removed 5 bases at V and 0 bases at J, leaving 3 bases unmatched. This CDR3 is built from 14 residues. Individuals selected for sequencing had exhibited CD8+CD57+ cell expansion on flow cytometry. Severe acquired aplastic anemia affected all patients. Researchers used genomic DNA as the template to profile TCR beta VDJ and CDR3. TCRdb recomputed calls from the reads with MiXCR, one row per CDR3 protein. The data contain approximately 300,000 distinct CDR3 sequences, under 60% of them singletons. Comment on this clonotype: The target antigen is unknown.

The material sequenced was sorted CD4+, CD8+, or CD8+CD57+ T cells (not recorded which) from PBMCs. The chain joins TRBV12-3 or TRBV12-4 to TRBJ2-7; 8 bases match TRBD1. This sequence was found in a human donor with aplastic anemia. The CDR3 nucleotides are TGTGCCAGCAGTCGGACAGGGATCTCCTACGAGCAGTACTTC. Translated: CASSRTGISYEQYF.